These 8 T cell receptor beta chains were all obtained from the same sample, sequenced in a study of cytomegalovirus exposure and HLA in healthy donors. Amplification used 60 Vbeta primers and 13 Jbeta primers. Produced via immunoSEQ multiplex PCR; TCRdb's table is partial and in-frame only. The sample has 170,000 or so clones; roughly 78% are singletons. Sequencing input: PBMCs. The receptor source for this set is a woman in her 50s in good health and CMV-seropositive.

The table lists this clone with a few counts. The rearrangement joins TRBV28 to TRBJ2-3, with 11 bases that match TRBD2. CDR1 and CDR2 (germline): MDHEN, SYDVKM. V shed 5 bases, J shed 2 bases, and the junction held 6 bases outside the gene matches. This CDR3 contains 16 residues. The CDR3 loop reads CASSTLAGAFTDTQYF. The CDR3 DNA sequence: TGTGCCAGCAGTACACTAGCGGGGGCCTTCACAGATACGCAGTATTTT.

The chain combines TRBV5-1 with TRBJ2-1; TRBD1 matches at 9 bases. Germline lookup yields CDR1 SGHRS and CDR2 YFSETQ. The CDR3 runs 15 residues. The V gene end was trimmed by 0 bases and the J gene end by 7 bases; junction bases not matched to a gene: 5. In DNA, the CDR3 is TGCGCCAGCAGCTTGGCCGGGACAGGGTTTAATGAGCAGTTCTTC. It translates to CASSLAGTGFNEQFF.

The chain recombines TRBV6-1 with TRBJ1-3; 8 nucleotides agree with TRBD1. The CDR3 has 14 residues. V dropped 5 bases and J dropped 1; count of bases not matched to a gene: 1. Germline V gene lookup returns CDR1 MNHNS and CDR2 SASEGT. Written as DNA, the CDR3 is TGTGCCAGCAGTCAGGGGGCATCTGGAAACACCATATATTTT. Its protein product is CASSQGASGNTIYF.

The gene calls are TRBV10-3 and TRBJ2-5; D is unclear. TRBJ2-7 explains the end of the DNA better; the J call may be wrong. The germline gives CDR1 ENHRY, CDR2 SYGVKD. This CDR3 is built from 12 residues. CDR3 DNA sequence: TGTGCCATCAGTGATCAAGCCTACGAGCAGTACTTC. Translated, it gives CAISDQAYEQYF.

The rearrangement links TRBV30 to TRBJ1-3; D uncertain. CDR3 size: 15 residues. CDR1 GTSNPN and CDR2 SVGIG come from the germline V gene (reference sequence). The V end was cut by 3 bases, the J end by 4 bases, with 16 bases between. CDR3 DNA: TGTGCCTGGAGCCCTGTTCAGGTTTCGGGAAACACCATATATTTT. Translation gives CAWSPVQVSGNTIYF.

This clone turned up a few times. V usage is TRBV2 and J usage is TRBJ1-4, with D perhaps matching TRBD1 (6 bases). Trimming pared 8 bases from V and 7 bases from J, leaving 14 bases between. Germline values: CDR1 SNHLY, CDR2 FYNNEI. The CDR3 length is 13 residues. The CDR3, as DNA: TGTGCCAGCGGGACATCCAGGGGTGAAAAACTGTTTTTT. The encoded protein is CASGTSRGEKLFF.

The genes are TRBV5-1 and TRBJ2-1, with 10 bases that match TRBD2. The CDR3 has 16 amino acids. Trimming removed 1 base from V and 7 bases from J; junction bases left unmatched: 8. CDR1 is SGHRS and CDR2 is YFSETQ in the germline V gene. CDR3 amino acids: CASSLFSGGNINEQFF. The CDR3 DNA follows: TGCGCCAGCAGCTTGTTTAGCGGGGGGAACATAAATGAGCAGTTCTTC.

The chain employs TRBV2 and TRBJ2-3; 7 bases match TRBD1. Germline CDR1 reads SNHLY; CDR2 reads FYNNEI. V gave up 3 bases and J gave up 1 base; unmatched junction bases: 7. The CDR3 extends over 16 amino acids. DNA of the CDR3: TGTGCCAGCAGTGATTCGACAGGGTTCGGCACAGATACGCAGTATTTT. Encoded protein: CASSDSTGFGTDTQYF.